This TCR beta chain was identified in a study of response to subunit inactivated influenza vaccine. One entry per CDR3 protein, called by TCRdb with MiXCR from the RT-PCR reads. Of 200,000 to 300,000 distinct CDR3 sequences detected, 10% to 15% appear once; the ten largest clones hold about 8%. The CDR3 loop spans 12 amino acids. From germline, CDR1 is ENHRY and CDR2 SYGVKD. V was trimmed by 11 bases and J by 0 bases, leaving 11 bases between them. Broader study findings: Every seasonal influenza vaccination brings in few new T cells, the authors suggested.

The table lists this clonotype with a few counts. Its cognate antigen is unknown. The input for sequencing was non-naive T cells sorted from PBMCs, taken roughly 2 weeks before vaccination. This chain joins TRBV10-3 and TRBJ2-7; the D gene is possibly TRBD2 (5 bases). The clonotype comes from a man aged 45 to 65 who received an inactivated influenza vaccine. The CDR3 DNA is TGTGCCCCCCCTGGGAGCTCCTACGAGCAGTACTTC. Translating gives CAPPGSSYEQYF.